The source of this T cell receptor beta chain is a study of CD8+CD57+ T cells in acquired aplastic anemia. Looking at the study overall: Sorted CD4+ and CD8+ cells yielded 3.2 ug of DNA on average. Healthy donors yielded some 11 million CD4+ cell reads on average.

The CDR3 spans 14 residues. Germline V gene lookup returns CDR1 SGHRS and CDR2 YFSETQ. With 5 bases removed from V and 0 bases from J, the gap between germline ends came to 11 bases. TCR beta VDJ combinations and CDR3 sequences were profiled from genomic DNA. TCRdb passed the reads through MiXCR, listing each CDR3 protein once. Among tens of thousands of distinct CDR3 sequences, under 80% were seen once, and the ten largest hold about 23%. Study-level points and caveats: Patients and controls shared 25 to 35 CD8+ CDR3 sequences, highly expressed in patients.

As to this clonotype: Its antigen is currently unknown.

The chain is built from TRBV5-1 and TRBJ1-1; D remains ambiguous. Input material: sorted CD4+, CD8+, or CD8+CD57+ T cells (not recorded which) from PBMCs. The clonotype was recovered from a human donor in good health, serving as a control. CDR3 loop: CASRQTSLNTEAFF. CDR3 coding DNA: TGCGCCAGCAGGCAAACAAGTCTGAACACTGAAGCTTTCTTT. Supplemented by reference TRBV5-1 and TRBJ1-1, the full variable domain reads KAGVTQTPRYLIKTRGQQVTLSCSPISGHRSVSWYQQTPGQGLQFLFEYFSETQRNKGNFPGRFSGRQFSNSRSEMNVSTLELGDSALYLCASRQTSLNTEAFFGQGTRLTVV.